This T cell receptor (beta chain) was obtained from a study of beta chain features in type 1 diabetes. Across the whole study: The patients were much like the healthy donors in age, gender and cell yields.

Expressed TCRB transcripts were sequenced, since all the RNA that had been isolated was reverse transcribed. Profiled with immunoSEQ multiplex PCR; TCRdb holds only in-frame clones, not every one. The data hold around 250,000 clones, with over 11% observed a single time. Regarding the study as a whole: Comparison showed that naive, central memory and Treg TCRB repertoires appeared more similar among patients than among healthy donors. All four CD4+ subsets from Type 1 diabetes patients carried moderately but significantly shorter TCRB CDR3s. Whether HLA type affects TCRB rearrangement stayed undetermined in the present work.

This clone has a handful of counts. The antigen remains unidentified. A sort by CD45RO/CCR7/CD25/CD127/CD95/CD27 yielded CD4+ naive, central memory, regulatory and stem cell-like memory cells. In germline, CDR1 is SGHRS, CDR2 YFSETQ. The CDR3 length is 14 residues. V lost 4 bases to trimming and J lost 5 bases, with 14 bases between them. Sequenced sample: naive CD4+ T cells from blood. The rearrangement joins TRBV5-1 to TRBJ2-3, with D hard to call. This clonotype was sampled from a man aged 25 to 40 with type 1 diabetes. DNA of the CDR3: TGCGCCAGCAGCAGGCAGGCTAATGGAGATACGCAGTATTTT. This translates into CASSRQANGDTQYF.